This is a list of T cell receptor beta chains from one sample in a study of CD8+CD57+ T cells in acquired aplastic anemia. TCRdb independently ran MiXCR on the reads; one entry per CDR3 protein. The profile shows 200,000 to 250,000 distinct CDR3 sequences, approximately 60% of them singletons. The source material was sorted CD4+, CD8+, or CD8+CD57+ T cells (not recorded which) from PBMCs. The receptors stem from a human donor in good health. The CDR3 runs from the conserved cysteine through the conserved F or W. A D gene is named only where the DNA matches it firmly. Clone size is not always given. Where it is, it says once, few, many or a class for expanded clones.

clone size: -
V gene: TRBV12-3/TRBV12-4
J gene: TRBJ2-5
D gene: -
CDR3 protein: CASSLESSRTQYF
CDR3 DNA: TGTGCCAGCAGTTTGGAGTCCTCGAGGACCCAGTACTTC

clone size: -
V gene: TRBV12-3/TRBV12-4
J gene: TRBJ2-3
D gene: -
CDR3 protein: CASSLEYTQYF
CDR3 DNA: TGTGCCAGCAGCTTAGAGTATACGCAGTATTTT

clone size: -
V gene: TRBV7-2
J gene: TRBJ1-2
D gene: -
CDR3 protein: CASNPSGYGYTF
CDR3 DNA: TGTGCCAGCAACCCATCGGGCTATGGCTACACCTTC

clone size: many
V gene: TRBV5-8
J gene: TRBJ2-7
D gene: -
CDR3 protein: CASSFREEQYF
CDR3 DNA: TGTGCCAGCAGCTTCAGGGAAGAGCAGTACTTC

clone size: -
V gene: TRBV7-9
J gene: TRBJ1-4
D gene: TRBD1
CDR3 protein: CASSIRQGSGEKLFF
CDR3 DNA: TGTGCCAGCAGCATAAGACAGGGATCTGGTGAAAAACTGTTTTTT

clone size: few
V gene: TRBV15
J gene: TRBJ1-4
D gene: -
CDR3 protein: CATSMNHNEKLFF
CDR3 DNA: TGTGCCACCAGCATGAACCACAATGAAAAACTGTTTTTT

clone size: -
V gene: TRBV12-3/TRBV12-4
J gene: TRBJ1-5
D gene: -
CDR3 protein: CASRSSGNQPQHF
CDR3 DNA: TGTGCCAGCAGGTCGAGTGGAAATCAGCCCCAGCATTTT

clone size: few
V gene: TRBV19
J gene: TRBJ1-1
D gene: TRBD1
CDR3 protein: CASIREQGSTEAFF
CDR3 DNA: TGTGCCAGTATTAGGGAACAGGGGTCCACTGAAGCTTTCTTT

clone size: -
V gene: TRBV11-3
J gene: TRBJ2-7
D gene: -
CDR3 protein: CASSLRQEYEQYF
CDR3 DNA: TGTGCCAGCAGTCTTAGACAGGAATACGAGCAGTACTTC

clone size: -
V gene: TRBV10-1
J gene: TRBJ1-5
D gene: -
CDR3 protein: CASETRPQHF
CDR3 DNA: TGCGCCAGTGAGACGAGGCCCCAGCATTTT

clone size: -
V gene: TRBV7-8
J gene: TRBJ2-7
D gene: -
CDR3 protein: CASSLVKDLLSYEQYF
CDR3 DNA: TGTGCCAGCAGCTTGGTCAAAGACCTCCTCTCCTACGAGCAGTACTTC

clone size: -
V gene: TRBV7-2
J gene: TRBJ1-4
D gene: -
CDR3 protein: CASSLQGKHEKLFF
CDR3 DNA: TGTGCCAGCAGCTTGCAGGGAAAACACGAAAAACTGTTTTTT

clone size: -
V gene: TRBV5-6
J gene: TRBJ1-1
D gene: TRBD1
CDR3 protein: CASSLQGANEAFF
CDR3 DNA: TGTGCCAGCAGCTTACAGGGGGCAAATGAAGCTTTCTTT

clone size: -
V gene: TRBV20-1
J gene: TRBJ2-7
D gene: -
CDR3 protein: CSAPSPGGLYEQYF
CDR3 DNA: TGCAGTGCTCCTTCCCCAGGCGGTCTCTACGAGCAGTACTTC

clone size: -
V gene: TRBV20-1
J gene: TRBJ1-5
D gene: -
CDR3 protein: CSAPKPGDYYSNQPQHF
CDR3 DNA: TGCAGTGCTCCTAAACCAGGGGATTATTATAGCAATCAGCCCCAGCATTTT

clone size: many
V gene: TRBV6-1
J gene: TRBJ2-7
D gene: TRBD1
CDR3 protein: CASSHGQGSSYEQYF
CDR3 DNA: TGTGCCAGCAGCCACGGACAGGGGAGCTCCTACGAGCAGTACTTC